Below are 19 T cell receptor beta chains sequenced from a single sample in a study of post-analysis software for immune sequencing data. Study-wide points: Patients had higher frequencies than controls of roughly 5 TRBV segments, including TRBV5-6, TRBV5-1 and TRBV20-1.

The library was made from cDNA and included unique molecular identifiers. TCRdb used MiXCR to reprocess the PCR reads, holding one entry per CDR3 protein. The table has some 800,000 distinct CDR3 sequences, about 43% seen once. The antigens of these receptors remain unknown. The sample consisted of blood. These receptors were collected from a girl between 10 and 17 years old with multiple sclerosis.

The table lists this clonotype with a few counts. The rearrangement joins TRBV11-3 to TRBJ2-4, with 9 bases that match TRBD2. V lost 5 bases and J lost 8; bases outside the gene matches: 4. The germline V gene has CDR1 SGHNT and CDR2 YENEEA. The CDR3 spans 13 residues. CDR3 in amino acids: CASSVGGRDIQYF. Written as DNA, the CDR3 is TGTGCCAGCAGCGTTGGCGGGAGGGACATTCAGTACTTC. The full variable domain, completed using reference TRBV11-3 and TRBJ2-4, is EAGVVQSPRYKIIEKKQPVAFWCNPISGHNTLYWYLQNLGQGPELLIRYENEEAVDDSQLPKDRFSAERLKGVDSTLKIQPAELGDSAVYLCASSVGGRDIQYFGAGTRLSVL.

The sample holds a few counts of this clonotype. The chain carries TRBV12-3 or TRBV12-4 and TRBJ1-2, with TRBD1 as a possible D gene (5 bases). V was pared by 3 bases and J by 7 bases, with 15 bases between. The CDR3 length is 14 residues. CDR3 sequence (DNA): TGTGCCAGCAGTTTCATTGGGGGTCCGGGTGGCTACACCTTC. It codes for CASSFIGGPGGYTF.

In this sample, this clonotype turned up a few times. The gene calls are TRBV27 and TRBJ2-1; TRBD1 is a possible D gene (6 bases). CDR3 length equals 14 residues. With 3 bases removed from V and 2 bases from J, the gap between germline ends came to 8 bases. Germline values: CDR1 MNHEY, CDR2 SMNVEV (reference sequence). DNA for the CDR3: TGTGCCAGCAGTTTGACAGGAGCCTACAATGAGCAGTTCTTC. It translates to CASSLTGAYNEQFF.

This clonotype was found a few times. CDR3 residues: CASSLGTPLIDTYEQYF. The DNA of the CDR3 is TGTGCCAGCAGCTTGGGGACACCGCTGATCGATACCTACGAGCAGTACTTC. The rearrangement joins TRBV5-5 to TRBJ2-7; possibly TRBD1 for D (5 bases). Germline assignment: CDR1 SGHKS and CDR2 YYEKEE (reference sequence). The CDR3 extends over 17 amino acids. Trimming stripped 0 bases from V and 2 bases from J, with 18 bases between.

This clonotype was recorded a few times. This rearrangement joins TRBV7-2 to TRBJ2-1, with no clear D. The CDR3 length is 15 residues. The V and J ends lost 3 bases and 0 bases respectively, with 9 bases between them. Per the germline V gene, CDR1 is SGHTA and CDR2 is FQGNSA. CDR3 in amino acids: CASSLADHSYNEQFF. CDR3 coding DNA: TGTGCCAGCAGCTTGGCGGATCACTCCTACAATGAGCAGTTCTTC.

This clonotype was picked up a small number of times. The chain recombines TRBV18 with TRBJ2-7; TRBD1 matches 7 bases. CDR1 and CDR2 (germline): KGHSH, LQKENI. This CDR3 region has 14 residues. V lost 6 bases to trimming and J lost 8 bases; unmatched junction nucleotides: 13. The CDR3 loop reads CASSPTGLDGKQYF. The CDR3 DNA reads TGTGCCAGCTCCCCGACAGGGCTGGACGGGAAGCAGTACTTC. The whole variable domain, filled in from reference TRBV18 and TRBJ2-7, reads NAGVMQNPRHLVRRRGQEARLRCSPMKGHSHVYWYRQLPEEGLKFMVYLQKENIIDESGMPKERFSAEFPKEGPSILRIQQVVRGDSAAYFCASSPTGLDGKQYFGPGTRLTVT.

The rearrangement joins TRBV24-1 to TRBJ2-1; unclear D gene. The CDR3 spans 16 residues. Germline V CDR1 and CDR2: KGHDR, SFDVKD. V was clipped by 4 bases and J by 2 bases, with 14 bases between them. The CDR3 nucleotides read TGTGCCACCAGTGACAGCCCAGCTACAGCCTACAATGAGCAGTTCTTC. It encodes CATSDSPATAYNEQFF.

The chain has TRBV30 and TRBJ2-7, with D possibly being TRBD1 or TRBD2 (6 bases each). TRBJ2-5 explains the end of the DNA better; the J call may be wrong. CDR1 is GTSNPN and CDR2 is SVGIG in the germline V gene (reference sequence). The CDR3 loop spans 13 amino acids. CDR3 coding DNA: TGTGCCTCCAGTTACAAGGGGGGAGAGACCCAGTACTTC. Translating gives CASSYKGGETQYF.

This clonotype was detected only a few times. The CDR3 region has the DNA TGCAGCGTTGAAGAGTCGGGGCTACTCTCCTACAATGAGCAGTTCTTC. Its translation is CSVEESGLLSYNEQFF. This chain connects TRBV29-1 to TRBJ2-1, with D tentatively TRBD1 or TRBD2 (5 bases each). This CDR3 region has 16 residues. Germline assignment: CDR1 SQVTM and CDR2 ANQGSEA. Trimming left V 0 bases short and J 0 bases short, with 12 bases between.

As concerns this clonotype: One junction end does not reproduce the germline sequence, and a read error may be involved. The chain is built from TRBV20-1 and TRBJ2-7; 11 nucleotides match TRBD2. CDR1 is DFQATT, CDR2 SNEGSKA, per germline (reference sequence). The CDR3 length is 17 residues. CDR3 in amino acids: CNAPTRTSGFSSYEQYF. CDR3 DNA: TGCAATGCTCCAACCCGGACTAGCGGGTTTTCCTCCTACGAGCAGTACTTC.

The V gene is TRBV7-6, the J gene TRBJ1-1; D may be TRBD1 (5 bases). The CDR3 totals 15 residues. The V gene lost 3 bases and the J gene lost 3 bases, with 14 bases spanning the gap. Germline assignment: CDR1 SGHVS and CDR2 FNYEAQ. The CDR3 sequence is CASSFNQGFDTEAFF. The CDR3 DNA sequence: TGTGCCAGCAGCTTTAACCAGGGATTTGACACTGAAGCTTTCTTT.

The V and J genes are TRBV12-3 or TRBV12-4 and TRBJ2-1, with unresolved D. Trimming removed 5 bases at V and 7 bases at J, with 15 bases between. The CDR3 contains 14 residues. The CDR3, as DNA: TGTGCCAGCAGTCCCCGAGGCCCCCGAAATGAGCAGTTCTTC. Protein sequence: CASSPRGPRNEQFF.

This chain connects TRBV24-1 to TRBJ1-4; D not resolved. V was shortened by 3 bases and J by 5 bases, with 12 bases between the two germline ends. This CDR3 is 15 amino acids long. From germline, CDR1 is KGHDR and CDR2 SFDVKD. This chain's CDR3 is CATSDGQELNEKLFF. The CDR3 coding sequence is TGTGCCACCAGTGATGGGCAGGAGTTAAATGAAAAACTGTTTTTT.

This CDR3 reads CASSPLASLYNEQFF. The CDR3 nucleotides read TGCGCCAGCAGCCCACTAGCCTCACTCTACAATGAGCAGTTCTTC. This chain connects TRBV5-1 to TRBJ2-1; TRBD2 is a possible D gene (6 bases). CDR1 and CDR2 (germline): SGHRS, YFSETQ. The CDR3 is made up of 15 amino acids. V dropped 4 bases and J dropped 3 bases, with 14 bases sitting between them.

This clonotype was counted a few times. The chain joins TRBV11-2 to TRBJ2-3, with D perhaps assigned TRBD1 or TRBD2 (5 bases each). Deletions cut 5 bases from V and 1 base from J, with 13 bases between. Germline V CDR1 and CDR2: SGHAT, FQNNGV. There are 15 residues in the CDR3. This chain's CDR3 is CASSPRGAGTDTQYF. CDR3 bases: TGTGCCAGCAGCCCTAGGGGAGCGGGCACAGATACGCAGTATTTT.

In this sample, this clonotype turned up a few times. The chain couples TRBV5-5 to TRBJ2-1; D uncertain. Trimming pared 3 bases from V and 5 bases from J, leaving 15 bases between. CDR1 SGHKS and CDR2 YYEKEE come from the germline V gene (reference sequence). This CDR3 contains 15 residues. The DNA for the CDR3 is TGTGCCAGCAGCTCCCTGGGAAGGGCTGACAATGAGCAGTTCTTC. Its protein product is CASSSLGRADNEQFF. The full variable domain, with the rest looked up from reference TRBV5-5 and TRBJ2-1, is DAGVTQSPTHLIKTRGQQVTLRCSPISGHKSVSWYQQVLGQGPQFIFQYYEKEERGRGNFPDRFSARQFPNYSSELNVNALLLGDSALYLCASSSLGRADNEQFFGPGTRLTVL.

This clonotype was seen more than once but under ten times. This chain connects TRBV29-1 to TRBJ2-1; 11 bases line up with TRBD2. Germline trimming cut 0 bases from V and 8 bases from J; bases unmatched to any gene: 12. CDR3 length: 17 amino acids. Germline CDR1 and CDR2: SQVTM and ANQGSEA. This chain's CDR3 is CSVEDWVSGRAGYEQFF. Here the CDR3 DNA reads TGCAGCGTTGAAGATTGGGTTAGCGGGAGGGCCGGCTATGAGCAGTTCTTC.

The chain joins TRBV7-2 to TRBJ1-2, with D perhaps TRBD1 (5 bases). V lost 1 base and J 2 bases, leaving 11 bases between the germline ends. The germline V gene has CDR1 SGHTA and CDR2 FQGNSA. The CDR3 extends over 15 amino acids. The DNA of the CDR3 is TGTGCCAGCAGCTTAGAAGCGGGGGACAACTATGGCTACACCTTC. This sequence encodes CASSLEAGDNYGYTF.

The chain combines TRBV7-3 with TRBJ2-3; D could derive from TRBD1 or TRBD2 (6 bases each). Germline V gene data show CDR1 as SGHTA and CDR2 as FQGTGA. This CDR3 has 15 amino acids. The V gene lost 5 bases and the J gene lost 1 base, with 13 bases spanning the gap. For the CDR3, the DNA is TGTGCCAGCAGCCGCGGGACACATGGCACAGATACGCAGTATTTT. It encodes CASSRGTHGTDTQYF.